This T cell receptor (beta chain) was captured by sequencing in a study of shared T cell receptors in the human thymus. Germline V lookup: CDR1 SGHDN, CDR2 FVKESK. V shed 0 bases and J shed 4 bases, with 16 bases lying between them. This CDR3 is built from 16 residues. Some clones are missing from TCRdb's copy, which holds only in-frame ones; the method was immunoSEQ multiplex PCR. The sample yields hundreds of thousands of clones, over 75% seen once. These data are also associated with another study on human thymus T cells.

Sequences were obtained from thymocytes. The TCR was taken from a boy under two years old with a congenital heart defect. This rearrangement joins TRBV14 to TRBJ2-7; D may be TRBD2 (6 bases). CDR3 region: CASSQDTRDSQYEQYF. In nucleotides, the CDR3 is TGTGCCAGCAGCCAAGATACCCGGGACTCGCAATACGAGCAGTACTTC. Complete variable domain (other parts from reference TRBV14 and TRBJ2-7): EAGVTQFPSHSVIEKGQTVTLRCDPISGHDNLYWYRRVMGKEIKFLLHFVKESKQDESGMPNNRFLAERTGGTYSTLKVQPAELEDSGVYFCASSQDTRDSQYEQYFGPGTRLTVT.